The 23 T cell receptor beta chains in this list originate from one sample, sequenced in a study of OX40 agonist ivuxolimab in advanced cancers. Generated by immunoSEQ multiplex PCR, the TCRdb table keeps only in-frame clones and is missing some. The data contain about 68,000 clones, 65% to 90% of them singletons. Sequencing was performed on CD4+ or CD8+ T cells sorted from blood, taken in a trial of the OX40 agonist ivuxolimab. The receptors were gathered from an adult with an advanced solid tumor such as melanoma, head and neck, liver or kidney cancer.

Here the CDR3 DNA reads TGTGCCAGCAGCTTAAGTACCAACGGGGAGCTGTTTTTT. This codes for CASSLSTNGELFF. This chain joins TRBV7-2 and TRBJ2-2; D call uncertain. Per germline, CDR1 SGHTA and CDR2 FQGNSA. The CDR3 is made up of 13 amino acids. Trimming took 2 bases from V and 7 from J, leaving 8 bases between them.

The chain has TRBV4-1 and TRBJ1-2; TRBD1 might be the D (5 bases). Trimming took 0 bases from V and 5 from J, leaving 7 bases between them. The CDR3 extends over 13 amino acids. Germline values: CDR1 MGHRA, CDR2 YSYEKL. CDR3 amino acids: CASSQDRVYGYTF. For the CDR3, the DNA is TGCGCCAGCAGCCAAGACAGGGTGTATGGCTACACCTTC.

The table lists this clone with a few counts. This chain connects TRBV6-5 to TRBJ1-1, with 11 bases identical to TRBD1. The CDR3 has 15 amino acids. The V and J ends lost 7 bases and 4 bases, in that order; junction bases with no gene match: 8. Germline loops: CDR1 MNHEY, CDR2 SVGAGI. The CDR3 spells CASTPDRGRVTEAFF. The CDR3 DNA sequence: TGTGCCAGCACCCCGGACAGGGGGCGAGTCACTGAAGCTTTCTTT.

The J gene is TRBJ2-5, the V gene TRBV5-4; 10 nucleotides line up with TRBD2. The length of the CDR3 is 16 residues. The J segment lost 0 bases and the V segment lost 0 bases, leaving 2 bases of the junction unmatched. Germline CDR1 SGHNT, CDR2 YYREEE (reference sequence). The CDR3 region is CASSLGTSGNQETQYF. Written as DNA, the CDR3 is TGTGCCAGCAGCTTGGGGACTAGCGGCAACCAAGAGACCCAGTACTTC.

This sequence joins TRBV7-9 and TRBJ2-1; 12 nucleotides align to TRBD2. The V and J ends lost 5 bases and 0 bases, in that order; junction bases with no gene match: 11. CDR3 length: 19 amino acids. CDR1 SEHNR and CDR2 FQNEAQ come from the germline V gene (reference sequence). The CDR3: CASSAVRLAGVFSYNEQFF. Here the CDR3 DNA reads TGTGCCAGCAGCGCTGTGCGACTAGCGGGAGTTTTCTCCTACAATGAGCAGTTCTTC.

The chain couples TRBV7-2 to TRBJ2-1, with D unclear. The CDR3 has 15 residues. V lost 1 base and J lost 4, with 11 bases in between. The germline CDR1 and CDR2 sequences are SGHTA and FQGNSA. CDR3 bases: TGTGCCAGCAGCTTAGACCCCATCGGATACAATGAGCAGTTCTTC. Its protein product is CASSLDPIGYNEQFF.

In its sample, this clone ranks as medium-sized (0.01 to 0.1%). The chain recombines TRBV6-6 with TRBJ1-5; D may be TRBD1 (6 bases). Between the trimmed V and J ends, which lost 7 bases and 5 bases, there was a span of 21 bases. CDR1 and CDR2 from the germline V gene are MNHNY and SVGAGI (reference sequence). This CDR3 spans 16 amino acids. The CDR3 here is CASTPGLLGADQPQHF. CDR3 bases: TGTGCCAGCACCCCCGGCCTGTTGGGGGCCGATCAGCCCCAGCATTTT.

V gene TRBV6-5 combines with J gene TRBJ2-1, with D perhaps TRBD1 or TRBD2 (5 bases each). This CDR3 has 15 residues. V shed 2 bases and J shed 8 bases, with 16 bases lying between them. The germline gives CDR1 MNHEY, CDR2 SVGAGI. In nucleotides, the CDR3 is TGTGCCAGCAGTTACACAGGTCCGGGAATCGATGAGCAGTTCTTC. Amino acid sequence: CASSYTGPGIDEQFF.

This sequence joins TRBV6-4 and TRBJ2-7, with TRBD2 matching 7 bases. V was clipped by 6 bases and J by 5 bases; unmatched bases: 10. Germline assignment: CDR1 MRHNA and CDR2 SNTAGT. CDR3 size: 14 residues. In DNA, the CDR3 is TGTGCCAGCAGCCCGGGGACTACCTCACACGAGCAGTACTTC. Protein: CASSPGTTSHEQYF.

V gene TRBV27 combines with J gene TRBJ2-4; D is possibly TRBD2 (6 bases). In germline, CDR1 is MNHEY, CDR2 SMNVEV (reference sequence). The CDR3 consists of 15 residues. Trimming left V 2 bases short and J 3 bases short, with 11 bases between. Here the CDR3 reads CASSLMGGIKNIQYF. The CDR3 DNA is TGTGCCAGCAGTTTAATGGGGGGAATCAAAAACATTCAGTACTTC.

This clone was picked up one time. The CDR3, as DNA: TGTGCCAGCAGTGCCGGGACATACTACGAGCAGTACTTC. This codes for CASSAGTYYEQYF. The chain carries TRBV6-1 and TRBJ2-7; a weak D match, TRBD1 (6 bases). The germline V and J ends were trimmed by 4 bases and 3 bases, with 10 bases remaining between them. CDR3 length: 13 residues. Germline loops: CDR1 MNHNS, CDR2 SASEGT.

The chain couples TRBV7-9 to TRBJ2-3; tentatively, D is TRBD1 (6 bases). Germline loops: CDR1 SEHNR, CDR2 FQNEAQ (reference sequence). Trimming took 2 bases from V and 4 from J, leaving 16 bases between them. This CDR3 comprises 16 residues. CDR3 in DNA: TGTGCCAGCAGCTTAAACGTCAGGGGCCTCGCAGATACGCAGTATTTT. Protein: CASSLNVRGLADTQYF.

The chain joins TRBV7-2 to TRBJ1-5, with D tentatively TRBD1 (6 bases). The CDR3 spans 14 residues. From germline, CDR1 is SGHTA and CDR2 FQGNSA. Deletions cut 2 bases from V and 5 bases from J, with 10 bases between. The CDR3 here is CASSLYRTDQPQHF. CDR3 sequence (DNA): TGTGCCAGCAGCTTATACCGGACAGATCAGCCCCAGCATTTT.

The CDR3 DNA sequence: TGTGCCAGCAGTGTTATCGGGACAGGGTTTTCTGAAGCTTTCTTT. It yields the protein CASSVIGTGFSEAFF. This chain links TRBV6-5 with TRBJ1-1; 9 nucleotides agree with TRBD1. This CDR3 comprises 15 residues. Losses at the gene ends were 5 bases for V and 6 bases for J; bases not matched to a gene: 10. Germline values: CDR1 MNHEY, CDR2 SVGAGI.

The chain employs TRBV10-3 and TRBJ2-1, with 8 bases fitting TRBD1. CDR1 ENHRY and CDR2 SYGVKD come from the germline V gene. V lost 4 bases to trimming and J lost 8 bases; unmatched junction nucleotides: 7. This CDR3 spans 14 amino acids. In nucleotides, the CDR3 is TGTGCCATCAGTGCGACAGGGGTTGTTGATGAGCAGTTCTTC. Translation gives CAISATGVVDEQFF.

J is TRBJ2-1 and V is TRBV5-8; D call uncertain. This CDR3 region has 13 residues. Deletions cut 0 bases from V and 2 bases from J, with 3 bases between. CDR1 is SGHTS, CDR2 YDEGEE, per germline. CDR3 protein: CASSLDPYNEQFF. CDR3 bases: TGTGCCAGCAGCTTGGACCCCTACAATGAGCAGTTCTTC.

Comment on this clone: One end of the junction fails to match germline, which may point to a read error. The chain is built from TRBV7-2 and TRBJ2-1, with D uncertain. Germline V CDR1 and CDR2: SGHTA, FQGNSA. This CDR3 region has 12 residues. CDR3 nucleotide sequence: TGTGCCAGCAACTTAGTGGGGAATGAGCAGTTCTTC. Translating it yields CASNLVGNEQFF.

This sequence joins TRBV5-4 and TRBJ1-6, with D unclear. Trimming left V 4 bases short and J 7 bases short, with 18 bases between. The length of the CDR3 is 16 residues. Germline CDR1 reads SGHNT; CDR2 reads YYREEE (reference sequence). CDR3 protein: CASSPGRILTNSPLHF. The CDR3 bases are TGTGCCAGCAGCCCTGGACGGATCCTAACGAATTCACCCCTCCACTTT.

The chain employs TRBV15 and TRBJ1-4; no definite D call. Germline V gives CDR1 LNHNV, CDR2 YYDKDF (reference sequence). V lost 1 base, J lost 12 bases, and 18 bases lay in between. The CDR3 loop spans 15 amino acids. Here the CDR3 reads CATSRVVSETLELFF. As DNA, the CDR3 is TGTGCCACCAGCAGAGTCGTAAGTGAGACGCTGGAACTGTTTTTT. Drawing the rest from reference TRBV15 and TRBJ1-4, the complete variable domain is DAMVIQNPRYQVTQFGKPVTLSCSQTLNHNVMYWYQQKSSQAPKLLFHYYDKDFNNEADTPDNFQSRRPNTSFCFLDIRSPGLGDTAMYLCATSRVVSETLELFFGSGTQLSVL.

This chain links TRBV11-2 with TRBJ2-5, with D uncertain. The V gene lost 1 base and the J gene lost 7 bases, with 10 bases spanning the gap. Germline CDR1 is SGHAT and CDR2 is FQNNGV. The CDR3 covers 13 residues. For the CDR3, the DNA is TGTGCCAGCAGCTTAGGAGTAGGCGGGACCCAGTACTTC. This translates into CASSLGVGGTQYF. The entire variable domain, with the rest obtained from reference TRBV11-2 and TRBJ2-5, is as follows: EAGVAQSPRYKIIEKRQSVAFWCNPISGHATLYWYQQILGQGPKLLIQFQNNGVVDDSQLPKDRFSAERLKGVDSTLKIQPAKLEDSAVYLCASSLGVGGTQYFGPGTRLLVL.

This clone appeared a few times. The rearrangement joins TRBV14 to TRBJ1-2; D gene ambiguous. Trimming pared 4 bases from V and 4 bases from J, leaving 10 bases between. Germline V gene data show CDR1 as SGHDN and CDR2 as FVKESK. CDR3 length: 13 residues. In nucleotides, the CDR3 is TGTGCCAGCAGCCGAGAGGCAGCCTATGGCTACACCTTC. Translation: CASSREAAYGYTF.

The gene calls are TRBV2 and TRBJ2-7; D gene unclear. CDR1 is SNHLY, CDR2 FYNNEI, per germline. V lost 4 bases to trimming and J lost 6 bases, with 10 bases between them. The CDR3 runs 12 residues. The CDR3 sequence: CASSGIVSEQYF. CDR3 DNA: TGTGCCAGCAGTGGGATTGTCTCCGAGCAGTACTTC.

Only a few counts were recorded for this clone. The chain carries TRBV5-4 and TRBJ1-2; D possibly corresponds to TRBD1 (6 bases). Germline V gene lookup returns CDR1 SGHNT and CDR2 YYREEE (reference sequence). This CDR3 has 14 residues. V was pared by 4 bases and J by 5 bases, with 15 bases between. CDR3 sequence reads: CASSPTGSGYGYTF. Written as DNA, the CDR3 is TGTGCCAGCAGCCCAACAGGGAGCGGGTATGGCTACACCTTC. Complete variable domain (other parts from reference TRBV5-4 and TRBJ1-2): ETGVTQSPTHLIKTRGQQVTLRCSSQSGHNTVSWYQQALGQGPQFIFQYYREEENGRGNFPPRFSGLQFPNYSSELNVNALELDDSALYLCASSPTGSGYGYTFGSGTRLTVV.